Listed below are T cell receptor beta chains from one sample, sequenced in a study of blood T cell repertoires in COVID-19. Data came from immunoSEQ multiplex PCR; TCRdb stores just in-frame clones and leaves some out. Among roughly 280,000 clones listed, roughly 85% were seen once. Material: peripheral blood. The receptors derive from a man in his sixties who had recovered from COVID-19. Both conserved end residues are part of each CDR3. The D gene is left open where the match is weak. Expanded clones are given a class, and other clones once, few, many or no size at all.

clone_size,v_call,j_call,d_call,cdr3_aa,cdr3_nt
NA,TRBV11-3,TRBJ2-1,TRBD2,CASSASGTSGGQFF,TGTGCCAGCAGCGCCTCCGGGACTAGCGGGGGGCAGTTCTTC
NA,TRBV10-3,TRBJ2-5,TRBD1,CAISGNPSGTGIETQYF,TGTGCCATCAGTGGAAACCCCTCCGGGACAGGGATAGAGACCCAGTACTTC
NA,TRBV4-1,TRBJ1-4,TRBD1,CASSQGQGEGKLFF,TGCGCCAGCAGCCAGGGACAGGGGGAGGGAAAACTGTTTTTT
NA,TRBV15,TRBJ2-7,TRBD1,CATSRGGQGLTYEQYF,TGTGCCACCAGCAGAGGCGGACAGGGTTTAACCTACGAGCAGTACTTC
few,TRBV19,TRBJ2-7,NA,CASSPWSSVDEQYF,TGTGCCAGTAGTCCTTGGAGTAGCGTAGACGAGCAGTACTTC
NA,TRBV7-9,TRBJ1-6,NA,CASSLGSGRNSPLHF,TGTGCCAGCAGCTTAGGTTCAGGGCGCAATTCACCCCTCCACTTT
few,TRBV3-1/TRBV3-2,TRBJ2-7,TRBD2,CASSQGLVGPYEQYF,TGTGCCAGCAGCCAGGGACTAGTGGGGCCCTACGAGCAGTACTTC
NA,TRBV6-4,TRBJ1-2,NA,CASSDSYRASSYGYTF,TGTGCCAGCAGTGACTCGTACAGGGCTAGTAGCTATGGCTACACCTTC
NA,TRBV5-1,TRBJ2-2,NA,CASRRTVDTGELFF,TGCGCCAGTAGAAGGACAGTTGACACCGGGGAGCTGTTTTTT
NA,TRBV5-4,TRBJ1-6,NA,CASSFSSYNSPLHF,TGTGCCAGCAGCTTTAGCTCCTATAATTCACCCCTCCACTTT
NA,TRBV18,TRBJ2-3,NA,CASSPPQAARTDTQYF,TGTGCCAGCTCACCACCGCAAGCGGCTCGCACAGATACGCAGTATTTT
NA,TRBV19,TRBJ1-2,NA,CASQARSRPYGYTF,TGTGCCAGTCAAGCGAGGTCCAGACCCTATGGCTACACCTTC
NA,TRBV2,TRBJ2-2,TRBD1,CARRPGQGNTGELFF,TGTGCCAGAAGGCCGGGACAGGGGAACACCGGGGAGCTGTTTTTT
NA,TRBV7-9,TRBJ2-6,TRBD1,CASSLVGQGVSGANVLTF,TGTGCCAGCAGCTTAGTGGGACAGGGTGTCTCTGGGGCCAACGTCCTGACTTTC
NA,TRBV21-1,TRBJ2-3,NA,CASSKVNTPPWDTQYF,TGTGCCAGCAGCAAAGTTAACACCCCTCCGTGGGATACGCAGTATTTT
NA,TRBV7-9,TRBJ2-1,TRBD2,CASSPTGTMIEQFF,TGTGCCAGCAGCCCGACCGGGACTATGATTGAGCAGTTCTTC
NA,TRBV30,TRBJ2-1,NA,CAWSVVSYNEQFF,TGTGCCTGGAGTGTAGTCAGTTACAATGAGCAGTTCTTC
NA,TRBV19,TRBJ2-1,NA,CASNVVGGPGDEQFF,TGTGCCAGTAACGTGGTAGGGGGACCTGGCGATGAGCAGTTCTTC
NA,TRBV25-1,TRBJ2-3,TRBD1,CASGTGAVADTQYF,TGTGCCAGCGGCACAGGGGCGGTTGCAGATACGCAGTATTTT
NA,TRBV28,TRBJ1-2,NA,CASSADSYGYTF,TGTGCCAGCAGTGCAGACAGTTATGGCTACACCTTC
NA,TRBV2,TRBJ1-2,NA,CASRGREANYGYTF,TGTGCCAGCAGAGGACGGGAAGCTAACTATGGCTACACCTTC
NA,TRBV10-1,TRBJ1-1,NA,CASSESWGENTEAFF,TGCGCCAGCAGTGAGTCTTGGGGGGAGAACACTGAAGCTTTCTTT
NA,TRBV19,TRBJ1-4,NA,CASSIMGLKKLFF,TGTGCCAGTAGTATAATGGGACTTAAAAAACTGTTTTTT
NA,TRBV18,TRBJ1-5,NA,CAGSTGDSNQPQHF,TGTGCCGGTTCGACGGGAGATAGCAATCAGCCCCAGCATTTT
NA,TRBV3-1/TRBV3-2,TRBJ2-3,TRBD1,CASSRTGVPDTQYF,TGTGCCAGCAGCCGGACAGGGGTTCCAGATACGCAGTATTTT
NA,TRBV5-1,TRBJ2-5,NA,CASSLSWGGFGETQYF,TGCGCCAGCAGCTTGAGCTGGGGGGGCTTTGGAGAGACCCAGTACTTC
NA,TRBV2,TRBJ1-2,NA,CASRGGFLVSTYGYTF,TGTGCCAGCAGGGGGGGTTTTTTGGTCTCTACCTATGGCTACACCTTC
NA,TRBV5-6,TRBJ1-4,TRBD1,CASSQQGAGEKLFF,TGTGCCAGCAGCCAGCAGGGGGCTGGGGAAAAACTGTTTTTT
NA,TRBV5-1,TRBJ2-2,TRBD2,CASSFILAGTGELFF,TGCGCCAGCAGCTTTATACTAGCGGGCACCGGGGAGCTGTTTTTT
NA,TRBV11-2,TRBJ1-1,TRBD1,CASSPVIGTGVRRAFF,TGTGCCAGCAGCCCAGTTATCGGGACAGGGGTACGGCGTGCTTTCTTT
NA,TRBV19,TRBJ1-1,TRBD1,CATEPPGQRQWTEAFF,TGTGCCACCGAACCCCCGGGACAGCGGCAGTGGACTGAAGCTTTCTTT
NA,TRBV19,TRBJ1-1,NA,CASSPPRRNTEAFF,TGTGCCAGCTCCCCCCCCCGGAGGAACACTGAAGCTTTCTTT
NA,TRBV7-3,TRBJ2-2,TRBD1,CASSPSTGGFGELFF,TGTGCCAGCTCTCCATCAACAGGGGGGTTCGGGGAGCTGTTTTTT
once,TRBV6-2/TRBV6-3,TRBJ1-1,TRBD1,CASSPRTGGMGTEAFF,TGTGCCAGCAGCCCTCGGACAGGGGGCATGGGCACTGAAGCTTTCTTT
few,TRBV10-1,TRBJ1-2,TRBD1,CASMGQGSLQIF,TGCGCCAGCATGGGACAGGGATCATTGCAGATCTTC
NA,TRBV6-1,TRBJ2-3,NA,CASSEQGGADTQYF,TGTGCCAGCAGTGAACAAGGGGGTGCAGATACGCAGTATTTT
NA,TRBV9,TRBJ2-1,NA,CASSVGQDAYNEQFF,TGTGCCAGCAGCGTAGGACAGGACGCCTACAATGAGCAGTTCTTC
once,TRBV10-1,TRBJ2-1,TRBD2,CASSAPRASGRAWQFF,TGCGCCAGCAGTGCACCGAGGGCTAGCGGGAGGGCCTGGCAGTTCTTC
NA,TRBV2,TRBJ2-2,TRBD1,CASRGQGSGELFF,TGTGCCAGCAGAGGACAGGGGAGCGGGGAGCTGTTTTTT
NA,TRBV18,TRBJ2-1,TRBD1,CASSPGTGLYDEQFF,TGTGCCAGCTCACCAGGGACAGGGTTGTACGATGAGCAGTTCTTC
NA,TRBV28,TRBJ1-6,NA,CASSSVPTYNSPLHF,TGTGCCAGCAGTTCTGTACCTACCTATAATTCACCCCTCCACTTT
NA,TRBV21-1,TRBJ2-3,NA,CASSKESSRGSDTQYF,TGTGCCAGCAGCAAAGAGAGTAGCAGAGGCTCAGATACGCAGTATTTT
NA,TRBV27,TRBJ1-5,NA,CASSSQGDNQPQHF,TGTGCCAGCAGTTCCCAGGGTGACAATCAGCCCCAGCATTTT
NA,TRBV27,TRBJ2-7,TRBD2,CASSILNSGGAWEQYF,TGTGCCAGCAGTATACTGAATAGCGGGGGGGCTTGGGAGCAGTACTTC
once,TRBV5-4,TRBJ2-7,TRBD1,CASSLAGQTTYEQYF,TGTGCCAGCAGCTTGGCGGGACAGACAACCTACGAGCAGTACTTC
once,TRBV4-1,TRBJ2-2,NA,CASKGVHLNTGELFF,TGCGCCAGCAAAGGGGTCCACTTGAACACCGGGGAGCTGTTTTTT
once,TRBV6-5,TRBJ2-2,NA,CARDGGVTGELFF,TGTGCCAGGGACGGCGGGGTTACCGGGGAGCTGTTTTTT
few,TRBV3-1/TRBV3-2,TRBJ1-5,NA,CASSQGSSVQHF,TGTGCCAGCAGCCAAGGTTCTAGCGTCCAGCATTTT